The 3 T cell receptor beta chains presented below share a single source sample, sequenced in a study of cytomegalovirus exposure and HLA in healthy donors. The primer mix had 60 Vbeta and 13 Jbeta primers. The assay was immunoSEQ multiplex PCR, and TCRdb's table has in-frame clones only and misses some. In the table there are 150,000 or so clones, over 70% of which are singletons. Input material: PBMCs. Every receptor here comes from a woman aged 40 to 50 in good health and CMV-seropositive.

CDR3 loop: CASRPAGPGELFF. CDR3 nucleotides: TGTGCCAGCAGACCTGCAGGGCCCGGGGAGCTGTTTTTT. V gene TRBV6-6 combines with J gene TRBJ2-2, with D maybe TRBD1 (5 bases). V shed 6 bases and J shed 6 bases, with 11 bases lying between them. The CDR3 runs 13 residues. Germline V gene data show CDR1 as MNHNY and CDR2 as SVGAGI (reference sequence).

This clone was detected only a few times. CDR3 protein: CASSLEGGRITDTQYF. CDR3 coding DNA: TGCGCCAGCAGCTTGGAAGGCGGTAGGATCACAGATACGCAGTATTTT. The chain carries TRBV5-1 and TRBJ2-3; D is unresolved. The CDR3 loop spans 16 amino acids. The germline gives CDR1 SGHRS, CDR2 YFSETQ. Trimming shortened V by 0 bases and J by 2 bases, and 13 bases separated the two germline ends.

The chain combines TRBV28 with TRBJ1-1; 8 nucleotides line up with TRBD1. CDR1 is MDHEN and CDR2 is SYDVKM in the germline V gene. The CDR3 consists of 14 residues. The V and J ends lost 9 bases and 3 bases, in that order; junction bases with no gene match: 9. The CDR3: CASGGYRGDTEAFF. The CDR3, as DNA: TGTGCCAGTGGGGGGTACAGGGGGGACACTGAAGCTTTCTTT.